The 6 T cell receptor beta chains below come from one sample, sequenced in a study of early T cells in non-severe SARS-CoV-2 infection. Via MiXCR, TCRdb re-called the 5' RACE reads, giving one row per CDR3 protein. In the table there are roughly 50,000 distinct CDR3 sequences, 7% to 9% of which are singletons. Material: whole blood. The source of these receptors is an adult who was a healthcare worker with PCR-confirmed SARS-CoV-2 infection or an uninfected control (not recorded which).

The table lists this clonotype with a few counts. The CDR3 region has the DNA TGTGCCAGCAGTGATCTGGGGCGATCAGCTACAGATACGCAGTATTTT. Its translation is CASSDLGRSATDTQYF. This chain uses TRBV6-1 with TRBJ2-3; possibly TRBD1 for D (5 bases). This CDR3 is built from 16 residues. Germline V gene sequence: CDR1 MNHNS, CDR2 SASEGT. V lost 3 bases and J 3 bases, leaving 16 bases between the germline ends.

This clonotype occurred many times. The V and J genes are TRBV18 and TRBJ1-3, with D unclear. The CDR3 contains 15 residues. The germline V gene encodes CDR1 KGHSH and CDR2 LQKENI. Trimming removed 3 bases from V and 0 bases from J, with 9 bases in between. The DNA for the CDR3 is TGTGCCAGCTCACCGATTTCAAACTCTGGAAACACCATATATTTT. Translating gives CASSPISNSGNTIYF.

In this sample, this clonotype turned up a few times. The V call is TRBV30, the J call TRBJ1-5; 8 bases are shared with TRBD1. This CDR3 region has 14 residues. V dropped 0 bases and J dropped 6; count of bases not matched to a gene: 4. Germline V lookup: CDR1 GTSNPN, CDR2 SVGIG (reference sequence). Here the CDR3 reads CAWSVQGGGQPQHF. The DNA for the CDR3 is TGTGCCTGGAGTGTACAGGGGGGAGGTCAGCCCCAGCATTTT.

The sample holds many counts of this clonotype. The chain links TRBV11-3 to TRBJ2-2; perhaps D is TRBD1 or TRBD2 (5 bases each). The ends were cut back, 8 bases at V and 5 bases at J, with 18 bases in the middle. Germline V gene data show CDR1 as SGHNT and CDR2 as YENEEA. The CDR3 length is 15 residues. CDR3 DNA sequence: TGTGCCAGCGGGATCGGGACCCGTTTAACCGGGGAGCTGTTTTTT. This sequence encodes CASGIGTRLTGELFF.

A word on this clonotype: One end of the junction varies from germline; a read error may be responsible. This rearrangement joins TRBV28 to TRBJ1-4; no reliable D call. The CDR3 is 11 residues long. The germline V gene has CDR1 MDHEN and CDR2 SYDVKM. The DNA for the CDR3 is TGTGCCAGCAGCCATTCCAAGGTCCCTTCTTTT. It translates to CASSHSKVPSF.

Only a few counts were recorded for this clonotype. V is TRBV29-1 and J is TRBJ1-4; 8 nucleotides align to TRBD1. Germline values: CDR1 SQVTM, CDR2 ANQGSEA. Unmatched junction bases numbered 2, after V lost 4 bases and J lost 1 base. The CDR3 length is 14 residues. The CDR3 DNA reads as TGCAGCGTTGGGACAGGGAGAACTAATGAAAAACTGTTTTTT. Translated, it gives CSVGTGRTNEKLFF.